Listed below are T cell receptor beta chains from one sample, sequenced in a study of T cells after yellow fever vaccination. From the 5' RACE reads, TCRdb called clonotypes with MiXCR, one entry per CDR3 protein. The data contain 110,000 to 150,000 distinct CDR3 sequences, less than 8.5% of them singletons. The material was CD4+ T cells sorted from PBMCs, obtained 10 days after the yellow fever booster vaccination. The receptors originated from a man aged 25 to 40 who received the YFV17D yellow fever vaccine. The conserved cysteine and the conserved F or W are not part of the CDR3 here. A D gene is named only where the DNA matches it firmly. Clone size is not always given. Where it is, it says once, few, many or a class for expanded clones.

v_call	d_call	clone_size	j_call	cdr3_aa
TRBV7-3	TRBD1	many	TRBJ1-2	ASSSITGEGYT
TRBV7-9	-	few	TRBJ2-7	ASSLNRELLEQY
TRBV6-2/TRBV6-3	-	many	TRBJ2-2	ASRGPTGELF
TRBV7-2	-	few	TRBJ2-7	ASSYTDSLYEQY
TRBV4-2	-	once	TRBJ2-3	ASSLNRYGTDSQY
TRBV18	-	many	TRBJ1-1	ASSPPQAGLYTEAF
TRBV12-3/TRBV12-4	-	many	TRBJ1-5	ASRLLSNQPQH
TRBV27	TRBD1	many	TRBJ2-2	ASGRQGAGELF
TRBV3-1	-	-	TRBJ1-1	ASSQDLGTMNTEAF
TRBV20-1	-	many	TRBJ2-1	SARGGRGTFDNEQF